This entry concerns a single T cell receptor (beta chain). The antigen it binds to is not known. At one end, the junction sequence differs from germline, possibly due to a read error. The entry originates in a study of control samples from healthy donors and cancer patients (dated by TCRdb to the early 2020s). Libraries were constructed by the immunoSEQ multiplex PCR assay. TCRdb stores this immuneACCESS table with in-frame sequences only. Part of the clones is absent; in the studies checked, under half of the shortfall reflects unresolved V genes, and no reason is known for the rest. Per the sample table, the count is around 190,000 clones. The top ten clones comprise 2.2% of the sample. For CDR1 and CDR2, the germline V gene (reference sequence) lists SSHAT and FNYEAQ. From its cysteine to its phenylalanine, the CDR3 spans 15 amino acids. Only the CDR3 region is kept as DNA, spanning 45 bases read in frame from base 1.

This chain is built from TRBV7-7 and TRBJ1-3; the D region possibly corresponds to TRBD1 (5 bases align). This clonotype was obtained from a woman in her 30s in good health. Sequencing was carried out using blood. CDR3 protein: CASSLGVAPGNTIYF. The nucleotide sequence reads TGTGCTAGCAGCTTAGGGGTGGCACCTGGAAACACCATATATTTT. With the portions outside the CDR3 filled from the reference TRBV7-7 and TRBJ1-3 genes, the complete variable region becomes GAGVSQSPRYKVTKRGQDVTLRCDPISSHATLYWYQQALGQGPEFLTYFNYEAQPDKSGLPSDRFSAERPEGSISTLTIQRTEQRDSAMYRCASSLGVAPGNTIYFGEGSWLTVV.